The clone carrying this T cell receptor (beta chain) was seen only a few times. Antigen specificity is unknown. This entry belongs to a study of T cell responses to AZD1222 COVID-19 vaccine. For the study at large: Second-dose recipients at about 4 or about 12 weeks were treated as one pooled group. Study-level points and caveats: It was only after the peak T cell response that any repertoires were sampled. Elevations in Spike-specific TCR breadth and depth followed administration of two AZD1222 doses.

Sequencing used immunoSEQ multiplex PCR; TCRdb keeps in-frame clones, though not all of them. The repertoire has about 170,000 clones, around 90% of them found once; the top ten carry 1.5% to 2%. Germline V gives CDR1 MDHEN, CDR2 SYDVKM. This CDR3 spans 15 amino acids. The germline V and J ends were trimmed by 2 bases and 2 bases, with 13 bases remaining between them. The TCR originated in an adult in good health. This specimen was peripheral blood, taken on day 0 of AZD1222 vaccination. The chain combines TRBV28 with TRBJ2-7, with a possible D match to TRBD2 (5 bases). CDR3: CASSLGGPGAYEQYF. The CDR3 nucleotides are TGTGCCAGCAGTTTAGGAGGACCCGGGGCCTACGAGCAGTACTTC. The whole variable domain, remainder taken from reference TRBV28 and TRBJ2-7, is DVKVTQSSRYLVKRTGEKVFLECVQDMDHENMFWYRQDPGLGLRLIYFSYDVKMKEKGDIPEGYSVSREKKERFSLILESASTNQTSMYLCASSLGGPGAYEQYFGPGTRLTVT.